The 14 T cell receptor beta chains below come from one sample, sequenced in a study of shared clonotypes between healthy human individuals. TCRdb's copy holds only in-frame clones and misses some; the assay was immunoSEQ multiplex PCR. This table holds around 1.1 million clones, around 77% found once. Sequencing was done on a sample of memory CD4+ T cells from PBMCs. Subset noted: CD45RA-negative fraction. The receptors shown here come from a man younger than 30 in good health. Some clones in this sample may be carry-over from other donors' samples.

This chain links TRBV14 with TRBJ1-2; 8 nucleotides align to TRBD1. Germline lookup yields CDR1 SGHDN and CDR2 FVKESK. The CDR3 has 14 residues. The junction had 5 bases not matched to a gene; V was cut back by 8 bases and J by 0 bases. In DNA form, the CDR3 reads TGTGCCAGCGGACAGGGTTCCACTAACTATGGCTACACCTTC. The encoded protein is CASGQGSTNYGYTF.

The V gene is TRBV6-4, the J gene TRBJ2-5, with 11 bases matching TRBD2. The CDR3 runs to 16 residues. Unmatched junction bases numbered 5, after V lost 0 bases and J lost 5 bases. Germline values: CDR1 MRHNA, CDR2 SNTAGT. The CDR3 region is CASSDSGLAEGETQYF. The CDR3 region has the DNA TGTGCCAGCAGTGACTCGGGACTAGCGGAGGGGGAGACCCAGTACTTC.

The chain carries TRBV5-1 and TRBJ1-2, with TRBD1 identical over 8 bases. V lost 4 bases and J lost 7; bases outside the gene matches: 9. Germline V gene sequence: CDR1 SGHRS, CDR2 YFSETQ. The CDR3 totals 14 residues. The CDR3, as DNA: TGCGCCAGCAGCCCACGACAGGGGCATAGTGGCTACACCTTC. Translating it yields CASSPRQGHSGYTF. The full variable domain, with the rest looked up from reference TRBV5-1 and TRBJ1-2, is KAGVTQTPRYLIKTRGQQVTLSCSPISGHRSVSWYQQTPGQGLQFLFEYFSETQRNKGNFPGRFSGRQFSNSRSEMNVSTLELGDSALYLCASSPRQGHSGYTFGSGTRLTVV.

J is TRBJ2-7 and V is TRBV5-6, with TRBD2 identical over 11 bases. Germline CDR1 is SGHDT and CDR2 is YYEEEE. The CDR3 sequence is 16 residues long. V was pared by 3 bases and J by 2 bases, with 7 bases of the junction left unmatched. For the CDR3, the DNA is TGTGCCAGCAGCTCTTGGCGGGGACTAGCGGCCTACGAGCAGTACTTC. Translation: CASSSWRGLAAYEQYF.

The chain links TRBV28 to TRBJ1-4; no clear D. Germline V lookup: CDR1 MDHEN, CDR2 SYDVKM. The CDR3 runs to 13 residues. V dropped 6 bases and J dropped 8 bases, with 13 bases sitting between them. This chain's CDR3 is CASRSSGGEKLFF. The CDR3 DNA is TGTGCCAGCAGGTCCTCGGGAGGCGAAAAACTGTTTTTT.

This clone has only a few counts. This CDR3 reads CASSEPGQGGYEQYF. CDR3 in DNA: TGTGCCAGCAGTGAACCAGGGCAGGGCGGTTACGAGCAGTACTTC. The J gene is TRBJ2-7, the V gene TRBV6-1; D is possibly TRBD1 (5 bases). V was pared by 2 bases and J by 4 bases, with 15 bases between. The V gene's germline CDR1 is MNHNS and CDR2 SASEGT. The CDR3 runs 15 residues.

This chain connects TRBV14 to TRBJ2-7; D ambiguous. Germline V gene sequence: CDR1 SGHDN, CDR2 FVKESK. The CDR3 contains 12 residues. V lost 5 bases and J 3 bases, leaving 8 bases between the germline ends. Here the CDR3 DNA reads TGTGCCAGCAGCAGGACCCTCTACGAGCAGTACTTC. Protein: CASSRTLYEQYF.

The chain links TRBV10-3 to TRBJ2-5; 9 nucleotides line up with TRBD1. The germline gives CDR1 ENHRY, CDR2 SYGVKD. Unmatched junction bases numbered 9, after V lost 4 bases and J lost 3 bases. The CDR3 sequence is 16 residues long. The CDR3 spells CAISASRGQGKETQYF. CDR3 DNA: TGTGCCATCAGTGCCTCCAGGGGACAGGGAAAAGAGACCCAGTACTTC.

This clone was counted only a few times. The chain employs TRBV21-1 and TRBJ2-7; the table calls TRBD1, which could not be checked here. TRBV21-1 is a known pseudogene. The CDR3 extends over 16 amino acids. The CDR3 coding sequence is TGTGCCAGCAGCAAAGTCTGGTCACAGGGTGGCTACGAGCAGTACTTC. Translated: CASSKVWSQGGYEQYF.

The chain carries TRBV12-5 and TRBJ2-3, with no clear D. The CDR3 spans 12 residues. V was clipped by 6 bases and J by 5 bases, with 9 bases between them. Germline V lookup: CDR1 LGHNT, CDR2 FRNRAP. The CDR3 is CASGPGEDTQYF. The CDR3 coding sequence is TGTGCTAGTGGACCTGGGGAAGATACGCAGTATTTT.

The CDR3 coding sequence is TGTGCCATCGCCGGGACGGCATCCTACGAGCAGTACTTC. Its protein product is CAIAGTASYEQYF. V usage is TRBV10-3 and J usage is TRBJ2-7; possibly TRBD1 or TRBD2 for D (5 bases each). V dropped 8 bases and J dropped 1 base, with 12 bases sitting between them. Germline CDR1 and CDR2: ENHRY and SYGVKD. The CDR3 has 13 amino acids.

Concerning this clone itself: The same CDR3 is also encoded by other DNA sequences in this sample. The chain combines TRBV5-1 with TRBJ2-7; tentatively, D is TRBD2 (6 bases). The CDR3 contains 14 residues. Germline assignment: CDR1 SGHRS and CDR2 YFSETQ. Trimming cost V 0 bases and J 0 bases, with 7 bases left between them. CDR3 bases: TGCGCCAGCAGCTTGGGCGGGGACTCCTACGAGCAGTACTTC. Protein product: CASSLGGDSYEQYF.

This chain uses TRBV19 with TRBJ2-3; TRBD2 matches 10 bases. There are 14 residues in the CDR3. CDR1 and CDR2 from the germline V gene are LNHDA and SQIVND (reference sequence). V trimming: 4 bases; J trimming: 5 bases; junction bases outside the gene matches: 3. The CDR3 region has the DNA TGTGCCAGTAGTAGACTAGCGGGCGAAGATACGCAGTATTTT. Translation: CASSRLAGEDTQYF.

A note on this clone: One end of the junction fails to match germline, which may point to a read error. The rearrangement links TRBV7-3 to TRBJ2-2, with 9 positions matching TRBD1. There are 16 residues in the CDR3. Germline V gene data show CDR1 as SGHTA and CDR2 as FQGTGA. DNA of the CDR3: TGTGCCAGCAGCGCAACAGGGGGCGCGAAGACCGGGGAGCTGTTTTTT. It encodes CASSATGGAKTGELFF.